Shown below are 10 T cell receptor beta chains from a single sample sequenced in a study of T-cell memory formation after mild COVID-19. TCRdb called the 5' RACE reads again in MiXCR, with one record for every CDR3 protein. Of about 110,000 distinct CDR3 sequences detected, roughly 19% appear once; the ten largest clones hold around 5.1%. The sample comprised PBMCs or a T cell subset sorted from them (not recorded which). The source is a man aged 18 to 35 who had mild COVID-19 (a few samples of this study predate the infection). Cell type and time point are not known.

The J gene is TRBJ1-2, the V gene TRBV12-3 or TRBV12-4; D is undetermined. The CDR3 extends over 12 amino acids. Trimming pared 6 bases from V and 5 bases from J, leaving 10 bases between. CDR3 in DNA: TGTGCCAGCAGCGCTCAAGAGTATGGCTACACCTTC. Its translation: CASSAQEYGYTF.

The rearrangement joins TRBV12-3 or TRBV12-4 to TRBJ2-3, with D possibly being TRBD2 (6 bases). The V gene lost 6 bases and the J gene lost 4 bases, with 14 bases spanning the gap. CDR3 length equals 14 residues. The CDR3 protein is CASSPRLDSDTQYF. The CDR3 DNA follows: TGTGCCAGCAGCCCCCGACTAGACTCAGATACGCAGTATTTT.

A few counts support this clonotype. The V call is TRBV20-1, the J call TRBJ2-7, with TRBD2 as a possible D gene (6 bases). Germline V lookup: CDR1 DFQATT, CDR2 SNEGSKA (reference sequence). CDR3 length: 11 residues. The V gene lost 4 bases and the J gene lost 4 bases, with 8 bases spanning the gap. The CDR3 DNA sequence: TGCAGTGCTACGACTAGATACGAGCAGTACTTC. Amino acid sequence: CSATTRYEQYF.

This clonotype appeared a few times. The chain uses TRBV6-6 and TRBJ1-5; D gene unclear. CDR1 and CDR2 (germline): MNHNY, SVGAGI (reference sequence). The CDR3 runs to 13 residues. Trimming cost V 4 bases and J 5 bases, with 9 bases left between them. CDR3 DNA sequence: TGTGCCAGCAGTTCGGGGTGGGATCAGCCCCAGCATTTT. Its protein product is CASSSGWDQPQHF.

The chain is built from TRBV7-2 and TRBJ1-4; 7 bases line up with TRBD1. CDR3 size: 16 residues. From germline, CDR1 is SGHTA and CDR2 FQGNSA. V dropped 5 bases and J dropped 4; count of bases not matched to a gene: 10. The CDR3 nucleotides read TGTGCCAGCAGCCCTCCGGGACAGCCCCGTAATGAAAAACTGTTTTTT. Protein: CASSPPGQPRNEKLFF.

This clonotype was detected many times. The chain is built from TRBV10-3 and TRBJ2-7, with D unclear. This CDR3 spans 13 amino acids. Germline values: CDR1 ENHRY, CDR2 SYGVKD. The V and J ends lost 5 bases and 3 bases respectively, with 11 bases between them. The CDR3 region is CAISPVGFYEQYF. CDR3 DNA sequence: TGTGCCATCAGTCCCGTGGGGTTCTACGAGCAGTACTTC.

This clonotype was observed a handful of times. The chain joins TRBV9 to TRBJ2-5; a possible D gene is TRBD2 (5 bases). Trimming pared 0 bases from V and 0 bases from J, leaving 9 bases between. This CDR3 is 15 amino acids long. Germline V gene lookup returns CDR1 SGDLS and CDR2 YYNGEE. The CDR3 coding sequence is TGTGCCAGCAGCGTAGCTGGAGGAAACCAAGAGACCCAGTACTTC. Its protein product is CASSVAGGNQETQYF.

This chain joins TRBV9 and TRBJ2-1; D is possibly TRBD2 (5 bases). V was cut by 3 bases and J by 8 bases, with 6 bases left in between. CDR1 is SGDLS and CDR2 is YYNGEE in the germline V gene. The length of the CDR3 is 11 residues. CDR3 sequence reads: CASSAGDEQFF. CDR3 coding DNA: TGTGCCAGCAGCGCCGGGGATGAGCAGTTCTTC.

The chain joins TRBV18 to TRBJ2-7; D remains unclear. CDR1 and CDR2 (germline): KGHSH, LQKENI. The CDR3 spans 15 residues. V lost 2 bases, J lost 5 bases, and 16 bases lay in between. CDR3: CASSPGYVGSHEQYV. CDR3 nucleotides: TGTGCCAGCTCACCAGGCTATGTTGGGTCCCACGAGCAGTACGTC.

V is TRBV4-2 and J is TRBJ2-7, with 8 bases that match TRBD2. V lost 0 bases to trimming and J lost 4 bases; unmatched junction nucleotides: 8. The CDR3 loop spans 16 amino acids. Germline V gene sequence: CDR1 LGHNA, CDR2 YNFKEQ. The CDR3 spells CASSQDPAGGAYEQYF. The CDR3, as DNA: TGTGCCAGCAGCCAAGACCCCGCCGGGGGGGCTTACGAGCAGTACTTC.